Sequencing of this T cell receptor (beta chain) was carried out in a study of cytomegalovirus exposure and HLA in healthy donors. CDR1 and CDR2 from the germline V gene are LGHNA and YNFKEQ. Trimming removed 3 bases from V and 7 bases from J; junction bases left unmatched: 3. This CDR3 is 15 amino acids long. The PCR contained 60 Vbeta and 13 Jbeta primers. The method was immunoSEQ multiplex PCR; TCRdb's version includes in-frame clones alone and lacks a portion of them. The sample contains about 140,000 clones, approximately 61% of which appear only once. This clonotype was sampled from a woman in her forties in good health and CMV-seronegative. The source material was PBMCs. The rearrangement uses TRBV4-2 and TRBJ2-1, with 13 bases aligning to TRBD2. In DNA, the CDR3 is TGTGCCAGCAGCCATACTAGCGGGGGGGGAAATGAGCAGTTCTTC. It specifies CASSHTSGGGNEQFF.